This T cell receptor beta chain was captured in a study of blood T cell repertoires in COVID-19. About the research overall: COVID-19 samples, acute and convalescent, were from the United States, Italy and Spain.

Source study methods: For nucleated cells, counts were estimated from reference gene primer amplification. Generated by immunoSEQ multiplex PCR, the TCRdb table keeps only in-frame clones and is missing some. Clonal size and the V and J genes are those of that table, whereas D and trimming came from the DNA. The data hold around 30,000 clones, with just over 90% observed a single time. The germline V and J ends were trimmed by 3 bases and 5 bases, with 13 bases remaining between them. The germline CDR1 and CDR2 sequences are DFQATT and SNEGSKA (reference sequence). This CDR3 is 13 amino acids long. The sample taken for sequencing was peripheral blood. This TCR derives from a man between 60 and 75 years old with acute or convalescent COVID-19. V usage is TRBV20-1 and J usage is TRBJ1-1; TRBD1 is a possible D gene (5 bases). The CDR3 coding sequence is TGCAGTGCTAGTTATCCAGGGCGAACTGAAGCTTTCTTT. It translates to CSASYPGRTEAFF.